This entry is about one TCR beta chain. What it binds is not known. This specimen belongs to a study of T-cell memory formation after mild COVID-19. Study-wide results and caveats: Shrinking CD4+ clones resided mostly in CM and EM, and CD8+ ones in EMRA. Several responding clones turned up in pre-infection memory, indicating that cross-reactive memory may have taken part.

A 5'RACE reaction primed in the constant segment made cDNA libraries of TCR alpha and TCR beta, and these carried sample barcodes and UMIs. Each CDR3 protein gets one entry after TCRdb re-called the 5' RACE reads with MiXCR. This table has roughly 600,000 distinct CDR3 sequences, roughly 18% appearing once. The germline V gene encodes CDR1 SGDLS and CDR2 YYNGEE. The CDR3 is 13 amino acids. Trimming took off 0 bases at V and 6 bases at J, with 9 bases between the two ends. Input material: PBMCs or a T cell subset sorted from them (not recorded which). This sequence originates from an adult woman who had mild COVID-19 (a few samples of this study predate the infection). Cell type and time point are not known. The chain uses TRBV9 and TRBJ1-2, with D possibly TRBD1 on 5 matching bases. The CDR3: CASSVGAGDGYTF. The CDR3 nucleotides are TGTGCCAGCAGCGTAGGGGCGGGGGATGGCTACACCTTC.